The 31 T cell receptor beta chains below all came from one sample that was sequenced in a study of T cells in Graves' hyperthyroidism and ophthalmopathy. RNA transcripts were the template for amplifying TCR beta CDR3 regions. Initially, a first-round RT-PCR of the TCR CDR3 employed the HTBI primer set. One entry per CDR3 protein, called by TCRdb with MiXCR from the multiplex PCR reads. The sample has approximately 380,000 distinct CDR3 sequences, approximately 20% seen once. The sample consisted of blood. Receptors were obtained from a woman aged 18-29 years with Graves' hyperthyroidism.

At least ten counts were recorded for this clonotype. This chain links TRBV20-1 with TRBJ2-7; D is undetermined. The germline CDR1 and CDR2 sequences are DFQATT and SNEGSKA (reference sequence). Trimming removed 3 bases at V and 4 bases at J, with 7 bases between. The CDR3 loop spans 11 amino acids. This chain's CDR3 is CSARWGYEQYF. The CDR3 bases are TGCAGTGCTAGGTGGGGTTACGAGCAGTACTTC.

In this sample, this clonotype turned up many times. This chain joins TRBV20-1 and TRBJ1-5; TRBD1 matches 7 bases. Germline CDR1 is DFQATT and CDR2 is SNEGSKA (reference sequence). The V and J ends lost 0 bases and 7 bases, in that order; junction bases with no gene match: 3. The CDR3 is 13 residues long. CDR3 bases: TGCAGTGCTAGAGAAGACAGGGACCAGCCCCAGCATTTT. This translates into CSAREDRDQPQHF.

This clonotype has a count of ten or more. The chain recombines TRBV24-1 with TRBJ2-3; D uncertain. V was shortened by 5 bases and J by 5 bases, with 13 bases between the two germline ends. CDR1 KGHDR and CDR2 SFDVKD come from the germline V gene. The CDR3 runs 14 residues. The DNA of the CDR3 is TGTGCCACCAGTGTTGGGATCCCAGGAGATACGCAGTATTTT. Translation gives CATSVGIPGDTQYF.

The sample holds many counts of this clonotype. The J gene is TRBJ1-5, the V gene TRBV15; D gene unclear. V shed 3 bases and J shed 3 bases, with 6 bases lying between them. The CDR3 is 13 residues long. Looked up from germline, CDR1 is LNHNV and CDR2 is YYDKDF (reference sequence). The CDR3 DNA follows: TGTGCCACCAGCAGGGGTAACAATCAGCCCCAGCATTTT. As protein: CATSRGNNQPQHF.

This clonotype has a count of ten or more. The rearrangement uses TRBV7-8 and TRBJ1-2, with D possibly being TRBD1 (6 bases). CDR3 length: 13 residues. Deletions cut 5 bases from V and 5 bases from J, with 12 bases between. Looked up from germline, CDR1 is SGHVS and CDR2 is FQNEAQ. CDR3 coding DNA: TGTGCCAGCAGCCCGGGACATACGTATGGCTACACCTTC. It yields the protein CASSPGHTYGYTF. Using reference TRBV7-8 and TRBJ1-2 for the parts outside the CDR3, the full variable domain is GAGVSQSPRYKVAKRGQDVALRCDPISGHVSLFWYQQALGQGPEFLTYFQNEAQLDKSGLPSDRFFAERPEGSVSTLKIQRTQQEDSAVYLCASSPGHTYGYTFGSGTRLTVV.

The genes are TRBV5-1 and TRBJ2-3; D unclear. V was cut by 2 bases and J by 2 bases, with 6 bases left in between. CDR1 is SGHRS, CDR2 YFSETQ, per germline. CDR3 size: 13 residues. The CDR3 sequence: CASSLGSTDTQYF. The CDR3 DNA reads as TGCGCCAGCAGCTTAGGCTCCACAGATACGCAGTATTTT.

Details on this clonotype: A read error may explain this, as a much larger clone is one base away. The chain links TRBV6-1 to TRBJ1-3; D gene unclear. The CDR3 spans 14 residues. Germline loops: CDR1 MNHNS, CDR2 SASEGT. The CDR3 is CARSSGKKGNTIDF. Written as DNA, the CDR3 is TGTGCCAGGAGCTCCGGGAAAAAAGGAAACACCATAGATTTT.

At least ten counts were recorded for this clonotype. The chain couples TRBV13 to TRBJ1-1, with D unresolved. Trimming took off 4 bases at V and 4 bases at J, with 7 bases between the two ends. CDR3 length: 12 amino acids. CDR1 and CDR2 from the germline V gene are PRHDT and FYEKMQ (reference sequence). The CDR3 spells CASSSRLTEAFF. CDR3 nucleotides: TGTGCCAGCAGCTCACGACTCACTGAAGCTTTCTTT.

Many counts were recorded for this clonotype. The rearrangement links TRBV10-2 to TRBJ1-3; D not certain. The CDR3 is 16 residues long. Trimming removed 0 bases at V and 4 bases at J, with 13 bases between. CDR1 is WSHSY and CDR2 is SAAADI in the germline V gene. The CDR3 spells CASSESGMVAGNTIYF. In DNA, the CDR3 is TGCGCCAGCAGTGAGTCCGGCATGGTGGCAGGAAACACCATATATTTT.

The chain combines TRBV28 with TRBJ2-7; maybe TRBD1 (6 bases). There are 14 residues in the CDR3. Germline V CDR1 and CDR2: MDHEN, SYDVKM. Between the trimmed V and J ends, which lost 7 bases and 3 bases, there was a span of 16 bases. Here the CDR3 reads CASTLDSSIYEQYF. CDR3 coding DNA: TGTGCCAGCACCCTGGACAGCTCAATCTACGAGCAGTACTTC.

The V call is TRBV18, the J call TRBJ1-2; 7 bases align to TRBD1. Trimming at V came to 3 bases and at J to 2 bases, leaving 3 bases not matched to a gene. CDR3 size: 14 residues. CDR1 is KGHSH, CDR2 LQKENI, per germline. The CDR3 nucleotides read TGTGCCAGCTCACCCGGACAGGACAACTATGGCTACACCTTC. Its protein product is CASSPGQDNYGYTF.

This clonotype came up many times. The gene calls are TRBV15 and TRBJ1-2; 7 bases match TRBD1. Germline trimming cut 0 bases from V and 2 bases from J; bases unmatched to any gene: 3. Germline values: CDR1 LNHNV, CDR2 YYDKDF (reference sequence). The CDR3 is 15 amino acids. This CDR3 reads CATSRDVQGNYGYTF. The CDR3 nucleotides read TGTGCCACCAGCAGAGACGTACAGGGGAACTATGGCTACACCTTC.

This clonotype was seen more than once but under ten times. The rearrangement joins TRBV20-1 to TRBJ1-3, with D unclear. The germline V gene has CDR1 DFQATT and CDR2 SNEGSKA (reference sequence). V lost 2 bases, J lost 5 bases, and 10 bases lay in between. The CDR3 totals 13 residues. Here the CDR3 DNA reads TGCAGTGCTAGACAGGCGGAGCGAAACACCATATATTTT. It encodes CSARQAERNTIYF.

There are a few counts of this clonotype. The CDR3: CSVGGDALNTGELFF. CDR3 DNA sequence: TGCAGCGTTGGGGGGGATGCATTAAACACCGGGGAGCTGTTTTTT. The V call is TRBV29-1, the J call TRBJ2-2; TRBD2 might be the D (6 bases). The CDR3 is 15 residues long. CDR1 is SQVTM and CDR2 is ANQGSEA in the germline V gene. Trimming took 4 bases from V and 2 from J, leaving 14 bases between them.

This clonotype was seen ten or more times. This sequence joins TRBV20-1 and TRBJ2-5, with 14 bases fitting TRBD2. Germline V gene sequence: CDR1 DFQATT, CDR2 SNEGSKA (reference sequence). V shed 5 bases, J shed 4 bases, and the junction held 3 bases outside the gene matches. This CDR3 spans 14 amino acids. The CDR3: CSAPGLAGVETQYF. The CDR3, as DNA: TGCAGTGCTCCGGGACTAGCGGGAGTAGAGACCCAGTACTTC.

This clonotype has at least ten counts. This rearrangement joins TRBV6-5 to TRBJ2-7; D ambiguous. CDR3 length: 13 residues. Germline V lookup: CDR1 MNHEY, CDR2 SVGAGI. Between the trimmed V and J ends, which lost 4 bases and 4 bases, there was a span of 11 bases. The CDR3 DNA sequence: TGTGCCAGCAGTTTGGACCGCACATACGAGCAGTACTTC. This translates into CASSLDRTYEQYF.

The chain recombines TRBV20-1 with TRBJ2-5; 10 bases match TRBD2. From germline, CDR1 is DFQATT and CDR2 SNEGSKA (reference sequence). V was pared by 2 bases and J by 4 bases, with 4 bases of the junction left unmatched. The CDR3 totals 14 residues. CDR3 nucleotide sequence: TGCAGTGCTAGACTAGCGGGGGCCGGAGAGACCCAGTACTTC. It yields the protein CSARLAGAGETQYF.

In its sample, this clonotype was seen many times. The CDR3 sequence: CASSESMETQYF. The CDR3 nucleotides read TGCGCCAGCAGTGAGTCGATGGAGACCCAGTACTTC. The V gene is TRBV10-1, the J gene TRBJ2-5; D ambiguous. Trimming took 0 bases from V and 5 from J, leaving 4 bases between them. The length of the CDR3 is 12 residues. Germline values: CDR1 WNHNN, CDR2 SYGVQD (reference sequence).

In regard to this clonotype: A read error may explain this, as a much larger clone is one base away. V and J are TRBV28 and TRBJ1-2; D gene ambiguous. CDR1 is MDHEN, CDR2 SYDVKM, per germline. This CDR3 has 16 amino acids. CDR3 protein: CANSLVGRTTNYGYTF. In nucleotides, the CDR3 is TGTGCCAACAGTTTAGTCGGGCGGACCACTAACTATGGCTACACCTTC.

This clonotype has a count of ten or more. CDR3: CASRSGRAATYSNQPQHF. The CDR3, as DNA: TGTGCCAGCAGGTCAGGAAGGGCGGCGACATATAGCAATCAGCCCCAGCATTTT. The chain employs TRBV6-5 and TRBJ1-5; no reliable D call. The V gene lost 6 bases and the J gene lost 0 bases, with 21 bases spanning the gap. The germline CDR1 and CDR2 sequences are MNHEY and SVGAGI. This CDR3 has 18 amino acids.

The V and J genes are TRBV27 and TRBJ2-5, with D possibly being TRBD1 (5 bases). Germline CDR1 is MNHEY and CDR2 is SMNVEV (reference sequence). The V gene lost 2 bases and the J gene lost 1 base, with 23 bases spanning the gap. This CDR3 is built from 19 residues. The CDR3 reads CASSLRGWVNVPFQETQYF. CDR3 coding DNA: TGTGCCAGCAGTTTAAGGGGCTGGGTGAACGTCCCCTTCCAAGAGACCCAGTACTTC.

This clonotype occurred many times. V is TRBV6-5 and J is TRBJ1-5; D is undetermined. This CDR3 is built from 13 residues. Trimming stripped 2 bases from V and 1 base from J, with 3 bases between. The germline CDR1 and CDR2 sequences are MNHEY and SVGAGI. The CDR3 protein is CASSYGSNQPQHF. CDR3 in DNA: TGTGCCAGCAGTTACGGGAGCAATCAGCCCCAGCATTTT.

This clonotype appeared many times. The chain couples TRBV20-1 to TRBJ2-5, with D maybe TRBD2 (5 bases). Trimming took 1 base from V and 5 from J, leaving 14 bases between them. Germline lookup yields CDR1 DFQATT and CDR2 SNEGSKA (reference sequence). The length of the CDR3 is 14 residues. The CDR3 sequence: CSARVVRGRETQYF. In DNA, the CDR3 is TGCAGTGCTAGAGTAGTCCGGGGTCGGGAGACCCAGTACTTC.

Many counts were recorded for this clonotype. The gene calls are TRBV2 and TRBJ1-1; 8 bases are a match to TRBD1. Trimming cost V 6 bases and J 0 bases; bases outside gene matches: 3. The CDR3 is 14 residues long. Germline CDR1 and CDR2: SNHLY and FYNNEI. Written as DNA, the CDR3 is TGTGCCAGCAGAAAGGGACAGGTGAACACTGAAGCTTTCTTT. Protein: CASRKGQVNTEAFF. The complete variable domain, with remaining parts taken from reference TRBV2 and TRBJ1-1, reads EPEVTQTPSHQVTQMGQEVILRCVPISNHLYFYWYRQILGQKVEFLVSFYNNEISEKSEIFDDQFSVERPDGSNFTLKIRSTKLEDSAMYFCASRKGQVNTEAFFGQGTRLTVV.

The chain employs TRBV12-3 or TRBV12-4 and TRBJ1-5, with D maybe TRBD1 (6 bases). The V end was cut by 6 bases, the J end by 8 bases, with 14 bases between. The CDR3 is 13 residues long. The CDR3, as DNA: TGTGCCAGCAGCCCGACAGGTTGGGAGCCCCAGCATTTT. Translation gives CASSPTGWEPQHF.

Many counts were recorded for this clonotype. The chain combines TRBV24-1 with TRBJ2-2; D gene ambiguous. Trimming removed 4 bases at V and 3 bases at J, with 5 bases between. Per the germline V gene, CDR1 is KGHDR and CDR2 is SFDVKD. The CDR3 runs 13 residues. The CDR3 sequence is CATSDPYTGELFF. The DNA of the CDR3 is TGTGCCACCAGTGACCCTTACACCGGGGAGCTGTTTTTT.

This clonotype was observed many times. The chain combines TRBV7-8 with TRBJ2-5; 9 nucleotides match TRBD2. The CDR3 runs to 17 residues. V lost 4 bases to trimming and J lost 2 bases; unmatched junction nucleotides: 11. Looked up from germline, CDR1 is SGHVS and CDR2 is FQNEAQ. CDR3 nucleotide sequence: TGTGCCAGCAGCTCGATTGCGCTCGCGGGGGGGCAAGAGACCCAGTACTTC. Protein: CASSSIALAGGQETQYF.

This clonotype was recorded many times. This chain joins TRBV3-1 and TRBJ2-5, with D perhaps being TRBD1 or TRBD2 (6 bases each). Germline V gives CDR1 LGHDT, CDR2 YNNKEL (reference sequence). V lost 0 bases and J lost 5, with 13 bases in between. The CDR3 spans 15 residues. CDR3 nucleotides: TGTGCCAGCAGCCAAGATCTGCGAGGGGGGGAGACCCAGTACTTC. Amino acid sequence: CASSQDLRGGETQYF.

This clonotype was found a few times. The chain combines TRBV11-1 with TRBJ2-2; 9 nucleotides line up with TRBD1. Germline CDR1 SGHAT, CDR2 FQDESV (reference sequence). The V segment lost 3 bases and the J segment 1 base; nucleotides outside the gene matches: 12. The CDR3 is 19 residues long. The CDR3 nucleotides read TGTGCCAGCAGCTTCCGACCCATACGACAGGGGGGGAACACCGGGGAGCTGTTTTTT. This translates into CASSFRPIRQGGNTGELFF.

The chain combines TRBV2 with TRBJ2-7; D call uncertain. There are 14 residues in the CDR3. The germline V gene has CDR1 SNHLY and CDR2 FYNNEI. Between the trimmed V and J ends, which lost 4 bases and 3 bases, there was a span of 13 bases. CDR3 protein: CASSVDGGNYEQYF. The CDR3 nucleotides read TGTGCCAGCAGTGTGGATGGCGGTAACTACGAGCAGTACTTC.

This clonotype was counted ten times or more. The CDR3 loop is CSASRGRAGGSEQYF. The DNA of the CDR3 is TGCAGTGCTAGTCGGGGGCGGGCAGGGGGAAGCGAGCAGTACTTC. The chain couples TRBV20-1 to TRBJ2-7, with a tentative D call TRBD1 (7 bases). CDR3 length equals 15 residues. Germline values: CDR1 DFQATT, CDR2 SNEGSKA (reference sequence). Trimming removed 3 bases at V and 6 bases at J, with 21 bases between.